This T cell receptor (beta chain) was sequenced during a study of blood T cell repertoires in COVID-19. Assay used: immunoSEQ multiplex PCR; TCRdb lists only in-frame clones, some missing. This sample has about 240,000 clones, with about 81% found just once. Per the germline V gene, CDR1 is MDHEN and CDR2 is SYDVKM. Trimming took 6 bases from V and 3 from J, leaving 9 bases between them. The CDR3 loop spans 13 amino acids. Sequenced: peripheral blood. The clonotype comes from an elderly woman with COVID-19, enrolled during active disease. The chain has TRBV28 and TRBJ1-5; weak D call: TRBD1 (6 bases). This CDR3 reads CASSRQDNQPQHF. CDR3 sequence (DNA): TGTGCCAGCAGCCGACAGGACAATCAGCCCCAGCATTTT. Supplemented by reference TRBV28 and TRBJ1-5, the full variable domain reads DVKVTQSSRYLVKRTGEKVFLECVQDMDHENMFWYRQDPGLGLRLIYFSYDVKMKEKGDIPEGYSVSREKKERFSLILESASTNQTSMYLCASSRQDNQPQHFGDGTRLSIL.